The 14 T cell receptor beta chains given below trace back to one sample, sequenced in a study of T cell repertoires in cytomegalovirus infection. One entry per CDR3 protein results from TCRdb running MiXCR on the reads. Of 150,000 to 200,000 distinct CDR3 sequences detected, about 15% appear once; the ten largest clones hold approximately 25%. Sample: CD8+ T cells from PBMCs. These receptors all come from a human donor in good health (CMV status not recorded). Some clones in this sample may be carry-over from other donors' samples.

The chain employs TRBV7-9 and TRBJ1-1, with no clear D. Trimming stripped 1 base from V and 6 bases from J, with 15 bases between. Germline values: CDR1 SEHNR, CDR2 FQNEAQ (reference sequence). The CDR3 is made up of 15 amino acids. The CDR3 here is CASSLDVSPSPEAFF. Written as DNA, the CDR3 is TGTGCCAGCAGCTTAGATGTTTCCCCCAGCCCTGAAGCTTTCTTT.

The chain is built from TRBV2 and TRBJ1-1, with a weak D call TRBD1 (5 bases). This CDR3 has 15 residues. Germline CDR1 reads SNHLY; CDR2 reads FYNNEI. V was clipped by 4 bases and J by 10 bases, with 22 bases between them. In nucleotides, the CDR3 is TGTGCCAGCAGTGGGCCTGGGCAACGGGGCCCTAGAGCTTTCTTT. Its translation is CASSGPGQRGPRAFF.

This rearrangement joins TRBV6-2 or TRBV6-3 to TRBJ2-5; 7 bases line up with TRBD1. Germline trimming cut 2 bases from V and 8 bases from J; bases unmatched to any gene: 8. CDR1 and CDR2 (germline): MNHEY, SVGEGT. The CDR3 loop spans 14 amino acids. This chain's CDR3 is CASSYRDSFETQYF. For the CDR3, the DNA is TGTGCCAGCAGTTACCGGGACAGTTTCGAAACCCAGTACTTC.

This clonotype was detected a few times. This sequence joins TRBV11-2 and TRBJ2-5, with 7 nucleotides matching TRBD2. Germline V gene sequence: CDR1 SGHAT, CDR2 FQNNGV. The V and J ends lost 0 bases and 1 base, in that order; junction bases with no gene match: 8. The CDR3 runs 17 residues. CDR3 sequence (DNA): TGTGCCAGCAGCTTAGATCTGGCTAGCGGAACCCAAGAGACCCAGTACTTC. This codes for CASSLDLASGTQETQYF. Looking up the rest from reference TRBV11-2 and TRBJ2-5 gives the full variable domain: EAGVAQSPRYKIIEKRQSVAFWCNPISGHATLYWYQQILGQGPKLLIQFQNNGVVDDSQLPKDRFSAERLKGVDSTLKIQPAKLEDSAVYLCASSLDLASGTQETQYFGPGTRLLVL.

This clonotype came up a few times. The chain joins TRBV7-6 to TRBJ1-1; a possible D gene is TRBD1 (6 bases). Germline V gene sequence: CDR1 SGHVS, CDR2 FNYEAQ. Trimming cost V 0 bases and J 1 base, with 15 bases left between them. The CDR3 totals 17 residues. This chain's CDR3 is CASSLATRGRKNTEAFF. Written as DNA, the CDR3 is TGTGCCAGCAGCTTAGCGACGCGGGGGCGCAAGAACACTGAAGCTTTCTTT.

V is TRBV28 and J is TRBJ2-5, with TRBD1 matching 9 bases. With 9 bases clipped from V and 6 bases from J, the junction kept 5 bases outside the gene matches. Germline V gene data show CDR1 as MDHEN and CDR2 as SYDVKM. The CDR3 is 12 amino acids. The DNA of the CDR3 is TGTGCCAGTGGGACAGGGAGGAAGACCCAGTACTTC. This sequence encodes CASGTGRKTQYF.

The CDR3 sequence is CASSSSGGAVTDTQYF. CDR3 coding DNA: TGTGCCAGCAGTTCTAGCGGGGGGGCCGTCACAGATACGCAGTATTTT. The rearrangement links TRBV28 to TRBJ2-3, with 12 bases lining up with TRBD2. Germline V lookup: CDR1 MDHEN, CDR2 SYDVKM. Losses at the gene ends were 4 bases for V and 2 bases for J; bases not matched to a gene: 4. The CDR3 is 16 residues long.

The chain joins TRBV7-9 to TRBJ2-4; D remains unclear. This CDR3 has 12 residues. The germline gives CDR1 SEHNR, CDR2 FQNEAQ (reference sequence). V lost 8 bases to trimming and J lost 0 bases, with 5 bases between them. CDR3 protein: CASERAKNIQYF. The CDR3 DNA is TGTGCCAGCGAGAGAGCCAAAAACATTCAGTACTTC.

This clonotype was detected a few times. The chain carries TRBV4-1 and TRBJ2-3; D is undetermined. Germline V gene lookup returns CDR1 MGHRA and CDR2 YSYEKL. The CDR3 contains 16 residues. Deletions cut 4 bases from V and 5 bases from J, with 19 bases between. CDR3 DNA sequence: TGCGCCAGCAGCCCCCAAATAGCCGGGCAAAGAGATACGCAGTATTTT. Translation: CASSPQIAGQRDTQYF.

This clonotype was detected a few times. This CDR3 is CASSQNSYEQYF. The CDR3 DNA follows: TGCGCCAGCAGCCAAAACAGCTACGAGCAGTACTTC. The rearrangement joins TRBV4-1 to TRBJ2-7; D is unresolved. Deletions cut 2 bases from V and 3 bases from J, with 5 bases between. This CDR3 comprises 12 residues. Per the germline V gene, CDR1 is MGHRA and CDR2 is YSYEKL.

J is TRBJ2-1 and V is TRBV11-3; 7 bases fit TRBD2. This CDR3 has 15 residues. Unmatched junction bases numbered 10, after V lost 4 bases and J lost 7 bases. The germline V gene has CDR1 SGHNT and CDR2 YENEEA. CDR3 region: CASSYAGTGGNEQFF. In DNA form, the CDR3 reads TGTGCCAGCAGCTACGCCGGGACCGGGGGGAATGAGCAGTTCTTC.

In its sample, this clonotype was seen many times. The CDR3 is CASSLWEAGLSGGNTIYF. The CDR3 nucleotides are TGTGCCAGCAGCTTATGGGAGGCAGGGCTCTCTGGCGGAAACACCATATATTTT. The V and J genes are TRBV7-8 and TRBJ1-3; tentative D call: TRBD1 (5 bases). CDR1 and CDR2 from the germline V gene are SGHVS and FQNEAQ. The CDR3 has 18 residues. V was clipped by 2 bases and J by 4 bases, with 21 bases between them. Using reference TRBV7-8 and TRBJ1-3 for the parts outside the CDR3, the full variable domain is GAGVSQSPRYKVAKRGQDVALRCDPISGHVSLFWYQQALGQGPEFLTYFQNEAQLDKSGLPSDRFFAERPEGSVSTLKIQRTQQEDSAVYLCASSLWEAGLSGGNTIYFGEGSWLTVV.

This clonotype was picked up a small number of times. The rearrangement links TRBV20-1 to TRBJ2-3, with D maybe TRBD1 (5 bases). CDR3 size: 16 residues. The V gene lost 3 bases and the J gene lost 3 bases, with 19 bases spanning the gap. The germline V gene has CDR1 DFQATT and CDR2 SNEGSKA (reference sequence). The DNA for the CDR3 is TGCAGTGCTAGTAATTGGGTCATCCAGGGAACAGATACGCAGTATTTT. It specifies CSASNWVIQGTDTQYF.

This rearrangement joins TRBV7-2 to TRBJ2-2, with 12 positions matching TRBD2. Germline V CDR1 and CDR2: SGHTA, FQGNSA. The CDR3 totals 18 residues. V shed 5 bases, J shed 0 bases, and the junction held 7 bases outside the gene matches. The CDR3 DNA sequence: TGTGCCAGCAGCCCCCCTAGCGGGGGGGTCCCGAACACCGGGGAGCTGTTTTTT. Translating gives CASSPPSGGVPNTGELFF.